Shown below are 29 T cell receptor beta chains from a single sample sequenced in a study of cytomegalovirus exposure and HLA in healthy donors (dated by TCRdb to about 2017). Libraries were constructed by the immunoSEQ multiplex PCR assay. The multiplex PCR relied on a mix of 60 forward primers for TCR Vbeta segments and 13 reverse primers for TCR Jbeta segments. The table was pulled from immuneACCESS by TCRdb, which kept in-frame rearrangements only. Such tables lose some clones; where checked, under half of the loss comes from unresolved V genes, and the rest has no known cause. The table for this sample lists 150,000 to 160,000 clones; approximately 80% of them were counted only once. 5.5% to 8.5% of the sample rests with the top ten. The sequenced material came from PBMCs. These receptors originate from a woman between 50 and 59 years old in good health and CMV-seropositive.

The chain is built from TRBV5-1 and TRBJ1-2; D perhaps matches TRBD1 (5 bases). The CDR3 sequence is 15 residues long. CDR1 and CDR2 (germline): SGHRS, YFSETQ. V lost 0 bases, J lost 0 bases, and 9 bases lay in between. The DNA for the CDR3 is TGCGCCAGCAGCTTGGACGGGGGGACTAACTATGGCTACACCTTC. As protein: CASSLDGGTNYGYTF.

This clone occurred once. This chain joins TRBV2 and TRBJ1-5; D uncertain. The CDR3 loop spans 14 amino acids. Trimming pared 7 bases from V and 3 bases from J, leaving 13 bases between. Germline CDR1 and CDR2: SNHLY and FYNNEI. CDR3: CASTERQVNQPQHF. The CDR3, as DNA: TGTGCCAGCACCGAAAGGCAGGTCAATCAGCCCCAGCATTTT.

V is TRBV13 and J is TRBJ2-1; D might be TRBD2 (5 bases). CDR1 PRHDT and CDR2 FYEKMQ come from the germline V gene (reference sequence). Between the trimmed V and J ends, which lost 6 bases and 6 bases, there was a span of 18 bases. The length of the CDR3 is 15 residues. CDR3 nucleotide sequence: TGTGCCAGCAGACCCGGACTGAATCCTGGCAATGAGCAGTTCTTC. Translating gives CASRPGLNPGNEQFF.

The chain links TRBV5-5 to TRBJ1-2; 11 nucleotides align to TRBD1. Losses at the gene ends were 0 bases for V and 6 bases for J; bases not matched to a gene: 10. CDR1 and CDR2 (germline): SGHKS, YYEKEE (reference sequence). The CDR3 covers 17 residues. The CDR3 sequence: CASSLESWDRGYDGYTF. The DNA of the CDR3 is TGTGCCAGCAGCTTGGAATCTTGGGACAGGGGGTATGATGGCTACACCTTC.

The rearrangement uses TRBV30 and TRBJ2-7; 8 nucleotides align to TRBD2. Trimming took 1 base from V and 0 from J; bases not matched to a gene: 5. The CDR3 totals 15 residues. CDR1 is GTSNPN and CDR2 is SVGIG in the germline V gene (reference sequence). DNA of the CDR3: TGTGCCTGGAGTGAAGCGGGGGCGATCTCCTACGAGCAGTACTTC. Amino acid sequence: CAWSEAGAISYEQYF.

V and J are TRBV7-9 and TRBJ1-2; D might be TRBD1 (6 bases). V was cut by 7 bases and J by 6 bases, with 15 bases left in between. Germline CDR1 SEHNR, CDR2 FQNEAQ (reference sequence). CDR3 length: 13 amino acids. CDR3 sequence (DNA): TGTGCCAGCACTCCCACAGGGAGGGATGGCTACACCTTC. Translating gives CASTPTGRDGYTF.

The chain is built from TRBV5-4 and TRBJ1-1, with 8 positions matching TRBD1. This CDR3 comprises 16 residues. The germline gives CDR1 SGHNT, CDR2 YYREEE (reference sequence). V dropped 4 bases and J dropped 1; count of bases not matched to a gene: 9. CDR3 sequence: CASSRTGPGKNTEAFF. In DNA, the CDR3 is TGTGCCAGCAGCCGGACAGGGCCCGGAAAGAACACTGAAGCTTTCTTT.

This sequence joins TRBV27 and TRBJ2-3; TRBD2 agrees at 8 bases. J was trimmed by 10 bases and V by 5 bases; bases with no gene match: 20. This CDR3 is 17 amino acids long. Per germline, CDR1 MNHEY and CDR2 SMNVEV (reference sequence). CDR3 sequence (DNA): TGTGCCAGCAGTCACCCCTCAAGCGGGGGCCCCCCCCGATCGCAGTATTTT. Translated: CASSHPSSGGPPRSQYF.

The genes are TRBV13 and TRBJ1-1; 7 positions match TRBD1. The CDR3 is made up of 14 amino acids. Trimming removed 5 bases from V and 1 base from J; junction bases left unmatched: 4. The germline CDR1 and CDR2 sequences are PRHDT and FYEKMQ (reference sequence). The CDR3 reads CASSEGQPNTEAFF. DNA of the CDR3: TGTGCCAGCAGCGAGGGACAGCCGAACACTGAAGCTTTCTTT.

This clone was found once. The chain links TRBV4-1 to TRBJ1-2; D not certain. CDR1 and CDR2 (germline): MGHRA, YSYEKL. There are 13 residues in the CDR3. The V end lost 2 bases, the J end lost 2 bases, and 6 bases lay between the germline ends. CDR3 sequence: CASSQPRNYGYTF. In DNA, the CDR3 is TGCGCCAGCAGCCAACCCCGGAACTATGGCTACACCTTC.

The sample holds one count of this clone. The V and J genes are TRBV7-6 and TRBJ2-1; 11 bases align to TRBD2. Germline loops: CDR1 SGHVS, CDR2 FNYEAQ. CDR3 length equals 17 residues. V gave up 1 base and J gave up 2 bases; unmatched junction bases: 4. CDR3 protein: CASSLGTSGHPYNEQFF. In DNA, the CDR3 is TGTGCCAGCAGCTTAGGGACTAGCGGGCATCCCTACAATGAGCAGTTCTTC.

The V and J genes are TRBV11-2 and TRBJ1-4, with D perhaps TRBD1 (5 bases). CDR1 is SGHAT and CDR2 is FQNNGV in the germline V gene. With 1 base removed from V and 8 bases from J, the gap between germline ends came to 11 bases. CDR3 length: 14 residues. The CDR3 nucleotides are TGTGCCAGCAGCTTAGCACGGGGGAACGAAAAACTGTTTTTT. This translates into CASSLARGNEKLFF.

This chain uses TRBV7-2 with TRBJ2-7, with TRBD1 identical over 7 bases. Germline V gene sequence: CDR1 SGHTA, CDR2 FQGNSA. V was clipped by 1 base and J by 3 bases; unmatched bases: 9. There are 16 residues in the CDR3. CDR3 sequence: CASSLGFGGQHYEQYF. CDR3 coding DNA: TGTGCCAGCAGCTTAGGATTTGGGGGACAGCACTACGAGCAGTACTTC.

CDR3 residues: CASSPTGSGGSTDTQYF. CDR3 nucleotides: TGTGCCAGCAGCCCCACCGGAAGCGGGGGAAGCACAGATACGCAGTATTTT. This chain connects TRBV13 to TRBJ2-3; 8 bases align to TRBD2. The trim removed 5 bases at V and 0 bases at J, leaving 10 bases unmatched. In germline, CDR1 is PRHDT, CDR2 FYEKMQ (reference sequence). The length of the CDR3 is 17 residues.

The chain is built from TRBV13 and TRBJ2-6; 11 bases map to TRBD2. Germline CDR1 reads PRHDT; CDR2 reads FYEKMQ (reference sequence). Losses at the gene ends were 5 bases for V and 3 bases for J; bases not matched to a gene: 3. The CDR3 runs to 16 residues. The DNA for the CDR3 is TGTGCCAGCAGCCTTAGCGGGGGGGTTGGGGCCAACGTCCTGACTTTC. This translates into CASSLSGGVGANVLTF.

The V gene is TRBV4-2, the J gene TRBJ1-3; maybe TRBD1 (6 bases). The ends were cut back, 1 base at V and 1 base at J, with 17 bases in the middle. Per germline, CDR1 LGHNA and CDR2 YNFKEQ. This CDR3 is built from 18 residues. The CDR3 here is CASSQAPRQAGSGNTIYF. CDR3 coding DNA: TGTGCCAGCAGCCAAGCCCCCCGACAGGCAGGGTCTGGAAACACCATATATTTT.

This rearrangement joins TRBV21-1 to TRBJ1-2; the table calls TRBD1, which could not be checked here. TRBV21-1 is described as a pseudogene. The CDR3 contains 19 residues. Here the CDR3 reads CASSPFGTGYRSYNYGYTF. The CDR3 nucleotides read TGTGCCAGCAGCCCGTTCGGGACAGGATATAGGTCTTATAACTATGGCTACACCTTC.

The chain employs TRBV2 and TRBJ1-5; D remains ambiguous. CDR3 length equals 16 residues. V lost 1 base, J lost 2 bases, and 12 bases lay in between. Germline CDR1 SNHLY, CDR2 FYNNEI. The CDR3 nucleotides are TGTGCCAGCAGTGAAGTTTCCGGGAAGCGCAATCAGCCCCAGCATTTT. Translating it yields CASSEVSGKRNQPQHF.

This rearrangement joins TRBV19 to TRBJ2-1; TRBD2 agrees at 7 bases. V lost 4 bases to trimming and J lost 3 bases; unmatched junction nucleotides: 21. Germline V gene sequence: CDR1 LNHDA, CDR2 SQIVND (reference sequence). The CDR3 extends over 20 amino acids. The CDR3 DNA sequence: TGTGCCAGTAGTACACTCCCTGGGGGGGAGGGAGGGTTCAACTACAATGAGCAGTTCTTC. The encoded protein is CASSTLPGGEGGFNYNEQFF.

The chain uses TRBV12-5 and TRBJ1-2; perhaps TRBD1 as D (5 bases). Germline CDR1 is LGHNT and CDR2 is FRNRAP. V gave up 7 bases and J gave up 8 bases, with 14 bases separating them. The CDR3 sequence is 12 residues long. The CDR3 DNA reads as TGTGCTAGTGCCCTCAATCAGGGAGGCTACACCTTC. Translation: CASALNQGGYTF.

This clone was seen once. The J gene is TRBJ1-5, the V gene TRBV5-5, with D unresolved. The CDR3 sequence is 15 residues long. In germline, CDR1 is SGHKS, CDR2 YYEKEE (reference sequence). V lost 0 bases and J lost 9, with 16 bases in between. This CDR3 reads CASSLGAIRDGPQHF. In DNA form, the CDR3 reads TGTGCCAGCAGCTTGGGAGCCATCCGTGATGGGCCCCAGCATTTT.

This chain connects TRBV7-2 to TRBJ2-1; tentative D call: TRBD2 (6 bases). In germline, CDR1 is SGHTA, CDR2 FQGNSA. V dropped 7 bases and J dropped 4 bases, with 14 bases sitting between them. The CDR3 extends over 14 amino acids. The CDR3: CASTLAGNYNEQFF. In DNA form, the CDR3 reads TGTGCCAGCACGCTGGCGGGGAATTACAATGAGCAGTTCTTC. The full variable domain, in which reference TRBV7-2 and TRBJ2-1 provide the parts outside the CDR3, is GAGVSQSPSNKVTEKGKDVELRCDPISGHTALYWYRQSLGQGLEFLIYFQGNSAPDKSGLPSDRFSAERTGGSVSTLTIQRTQQEDSAVYLCASTLAGNYNEQFFGPGTRLTVL.

This clone came up once. The gene calls are TRBV27 and TRBJ1-6; no firm D call. Germline V gene lookup returns CDR1 MNHEY and CDR2 SMNVEV (reference sequence). V was cut by 0 bases and J by 0 bases, with 9 bases left in between. This CDR3 contains 17 residues. The CDR3 sequence: CASSLSLPGSYNSPLHF. In DNA form, the CDR3 reads TGTGCCAGCAGTTTATCTTTACCCGGCTCCTATAATTCACCCCTCCACTTT.

The chain joins TRBV27 to TRBJ2-2, with TRBD1 matching over 7 bases. The germline V gene has CDR1 MNHEY and CDR2 SMNVEV (reference sequence). The CDR3 is made up of 14 amino acids. The V segment lost 2 bases and the J segment 6 bases; nucleotides outside the gene matches: 3. For the CDR3, the DNA is TGTGCCAGCAGTTTACGGCAGGGGGCCGGGGAGCTGTTTTTT. Protein sequence: CASSLRQGAGELFF.

V gene TRBV5-4 combines with J gene TRBJ1-2; no definite D call. The CDR3 length is 12 residues. V was trimmed by 2 bases and J by 3 bases, leaving 5 bases between them. CDR1 and CDR2 (germline): SGHNT, YYREEE (reference sequence). The CDR3: CASSFGDYGYTF. Here the CDR3 DNA reads TGTGCCAGCAGCTTCGGGGACTATGGCTACACCTTC. Full variable domain (missing parts from reference TRBV5-4 and TRBJ1-2): ETGVTQSPTHLIKTRGQQVTLRCSSQSGHNTVSWYQQALGQGPQFIFQYYREEENGRGNFPPRFSGLQFPNYSSELNVNALELDDSALYLCASSFGDYGYTFGSGTRLTVV.

The chain recombines TRBV2 with TRBJ1-2; D possibly corresponds to TRBD1 (6 bases). Germline V gene sequence: CDR1 SNHLY, CDR2 FYNNEI. V gave up 6 bases and J gave up 0 bases, with 11 bases separating them. This CDR3 has 14 residues. The CDR3 DNA sequence: TGTGCCAGCAGAGCCAGGACAGCTAACTATGGCTACACCTTC. This sequence encodes CASRARTANYGYTF.

The chain joins TRBV7-9 to TRBJ1-2; D unclear. Between the trimmed V and J ends, which lost 2 bases and 4 bases, there was a span of 11 bases. Germline V gene data show CDR1 as SEHNR and CDR2 as FQNEAQ (reference sequence). CDR3 length: 14 amino acids. The CDR3 DNA sequence: TGTGCCAGCAGCTTAACCTCGGGAAGCTATGGCTACACCTTC. Translating gives CASSLTSGSYGYTF.

V usage is TRBV25-1 and J usage is TRBJ2-5; 9 bases map to TRBD1. Germline trimming cut 7 bases from V and 4 bases from J; bases unmatched to any gene: 10. This CDR3 comprises 15 residues. Germline values: CDR1 MGHDK, CDR2 SYGVNS. CDR3 coding DNA: TGTGCCAGCACCCCAACAGGGACAGGGCGAGAGACCCAGTACTTC. Translating gives CASTPTGTGRETQYF. Looking up the rest from reference TRBV25-1 and TRBJ2-5 gives the full variable domain: EADIYQTPRYLVIGTGKKITLECSQTMGHDKMYWYQQDPGMELHLIHYSYGVNSTEKGDLSSESTVSRIRTEHFPLTLESARPSHTSQYLCASTPTGTGRETQYFGPGTRLLVL.

This chain uses TRBV4-3 with TRBJ2-3; D not certain. Trimming stripped 2 bases from V and 3 bases from J, with 3 bases between. CDR3 length equals 12 residues. Germline-derived CDR1 and CDR2 are LGHNA and YSLEER. CDR3 amino acids: CASSQQTDTQYF. The CDR3 DNA follows: TGCGCCAGCAGCCAACAGACAGATACGCAGTATTTT.